One and the same sample provided the 5 T cell receptor beta chains below, sequenced in a study of radiotherapy plus CTLA-4 blockade in lung cancer. Some clones are missing from TCRdb's copy, which holds only in-frame ones; the method was immunoSEQ multiplex PCR. The sample lists 85,000 to 130,000 clones, under 90% seen once, with over 2% in the top ten. Sequenced here: peripheral blood, sampled from a patient treated with radiotherapy plus ipilimumab. These receptors all come from a human donor with non-small cell lung cancer that progressed on radiotherapy plus ipilimumab. Some clones in this sample may be carry-over from other donors' samples.

The V call is TRBV7-2, the J call TRBJ2-3, with D unresolved. The CDR3 loop spans 15 amino acids. V lost 5 bases, J lost 0 bases, and 12 bases lay in between. Germline CDR1 is SGHTA and CDR2 is FQGNSA. The CDR3: CASSKNFLSTDTQYF. The CDR3 DNA reads TGTGCCAGCAGCAAAAACTTCTTAAGCACAGATACGCAGTATTTT.

DNA for the CDR3: TGTGCCAGCAGTGTACTACACAGGGGACTCCCGTTCAATGAGCAGTTCTTC. Translation gives CASSVLHRGLPFNEQFF. This chain connects TRBV6-1 to TRBJ2-1, with a weak D call TRBD1 (7 bases). Germline CDR1 MNHNS, CDR2 SASEGT. The V end lost 4 bases, the J end lost 6 bases, and 22 bases lay between the germline ends. The CDR3 is 17 residues long.

V and J are TRBV9 and TRBJ2-4, with 7 bases that match TRBD1. With V trimmed by 3 bases and J by 2 bases, 8 bases remained unmatched. The CDR3 has 16 amino acids. Germline values: CDR1 SGDLS, CDR2 YYNGEE. The chain's CDR3 is CASSGRQGNSKNIQYF. In DNA, the CDR3 is TGTGCCAGCAGCGGACGACAGGGCAATTCCAAAAACATTCAGTACTTC.

This clone was recorded a few times. This sequence joins TRBV5-6 and TRBJ1-4; D gene unclear. Germline assignment: CDR1 SGHDT and CDR2 YYEEEE. V dropped 4 bases and J dropped 1 base, with 11 bases sitting between them. The CDR3 is made up of 15 amino acids. CDR3 sequence reads: CASSPMWGTNEKLFF. The CDR3 region has the DNA TGTGCCAGCAGCCCTATGTGGGGAACTAATGAAAAACTGTTTTTT.

The chain links TRBV6-5 to TRBJ2-7, with D possibly matching TRBD2 (6 bases). CDR1 and CDR2 from the germline V gene are MNHEY and SVGAGI. This CDR3 has 15 amino acids. The ends were cut back, 2 bases at V and 0 bases at J, with 11 bases in the middle. DNA for the CDR3: TGTGCCAGCAGTTACGTGGGGGGAAGCTCCTACGAGCAGTACTTC. It is translated as CASSYVGGSSYEQYF.